Below are 27 T cell receptor beta chains sequenced from a single sample in a study of Ad26.COV2.S vaccination and SARS-CoV-2 variants. The treatment is: some 20 received Ad26.COV2.S at low or high dose, single or two shots; 5 received placebo; per-sample allocation not given. Collection of the samples took place on day 63 after the first injection of vaccine or placebo. TCRdb keeps only in-frame clones here, not all; method: immunoSEQ multiplex PCR. This sample has over 300,000 clones, with approximately 83% found just once. The material sequenced was peripheral blood, taken in a trial of Ad26.COV2.S vaccine versus placebo. These receptors originate from a person aged 18-65 years who received the Ad26.COV2.S COVID-19 vaccine or a placebo.

Points on this clone: This specimen includes other DNA sequences encoding the same CDR3. The chain carries TRBV18 and TRBJ1-5; D may be TRBD1 (5 bases). Trimming cost V 2 bases and J 4 bases, with 6 bases left between them. CDR3 length: 13 residues. Germline lookup yields CDR1 KGHSH and CDR2 LQKENI. The CDR3 coding sequence is TGTGCCAGCTCACCAGGGGGGAATCAGCCCCAGCATTTT. Protein product: CASSPGGNQPQHF.

This chain connects TRBV21-1 to TRBJ2-7; the DNA was not used to check the table's D call, TRBD1. TRBV21-1 is shown as a pseudogene. The CDR3 has 17 amino acids. CDR3 region: CASSKSFSGGCSYEQYF. CDR3 sequence (DNA): TGTGCCAGCAGCAAAAGCTTTTCAGGGGGCTGTTCGTACGAGCAGTACTTC.

The CDR3 region has the DNA TGTGCCAGCAGCTCAGCCGGGGGGACGCAGTATTTT. The encoded protein is CASSSAGGTQYF. The chain has TRBV7-2 and TRBJ2-3; 7 bases align to TRBD2. The trim removed 4 bases at V and 9 bases at J, leaving 4 bases unmatched. Germline V gene data show CDR1 as SGHTA and CDR2 as FQGNSA. This CDR3 has 12 amino acids. The full variable domain, completed using reference TRBV7-2 and TRBJ2-3, is GAGVSQSPSNKVTEKGKDVELRCDPISGHTALYWYRQSLGQGLEFLIYFQGNSAPDKSGLPSDRFSAERTGGSVSTLTIQRTQQEDSAVYLCASSSAGGTQYFGPGTRLTVL.

This clone was detected a few times. The chain recombines TRBV9 with TRBJ2-7, with TRBD2 matching 8 bases. Per germline, CDR1 SGDLS and CDR2 YYNGEE. Losses at the gene ends were 4 bases for V and 4 bases for J; bases not matched to a gene: 10. The CDR3 runs 15 residues. The CDR3: CASSPASGSWYEQYF. CDR3 bases: TGTGCCAGCAGCCCCGCGAGCGGGAGTTGGTACGAGCAGTACTTC.

V gene TRBV5-8 combines with J gene TRBJ2-1, with 10 bases fitting TRBD2. Germline V lookup: CDR1 SGHTS, CDR2 YDEGEE. J lost 9 bases, V lost 3 bases, and 6 bases had no gene match. This CDR3 region has 14 residues. The CDR3 region is CASSSGTSDPEQFF. The CDR3 DNA sequence: TGTGCCAGCAGCTCTGGGACTAGCGATCCTGAGCAGTTCTTC.

The chain is built from TRBV18 and TRBJ1-2; 7 nucleotides agree with TRBD1. This CDR3 is built from 15 residues. Germline CDR1 reads KGHSH; CDR2 reads LQKENI. The J segment lost 7 bases and the V segment lost 4 bases, leaving 12 bases of the junction unmatched. CDR3 bases: TGTGCCAGCTCACGCGGGACAGCCGAAGGCTCTGGCTACACCTTC. Translating gives CASSRGTAEGSGYTF.

This clone was observed many times. The chain carries TRBV24-1 and TRBJ2-2; D is undetermined. V was cut by 5 bases and J by 0 bases, with 9 bases left in between. CDR1 is KGHDR, CDR2 SFDVKD, per germline. This CDR3 has 15 amino acids. Here the CDR3 reads CATSALGSNTGELFF. The DNA of the CDR3 is TGTGCCACCAGTGCTCTGGGCTCGAACACCGGGGAGCTGTTTTTT.

A few counts support this clone. The CDR3 sequence is CASSLQGGEPQHF. CDR3 sequence (DNA): TGTGCCAGCAGCTTACAGGGGGGTGAGCCCCAGCATTTT. The gene calls are TRBV11-3 and TRBJ1-5; 7 nucleotides agree with TRBD1. V shed 2 bases and J 8 bases; nucleotides not matched to a gene: 3. This CDR3 contains 13 residues. Germline CDR1 and CDR2: SGHNT and YENEEA.

The rearrangement links TRBV5-8 to TRBJ2-2; 10 bases fit TRBD1. This CDR3 spans 17 amino acids. The junction had 12 bases not matched to a gene; V was cut back by 4 bases and J by 6 bases. Germline V lookup: CDR1 SGHTS, CDR2 YDEGEE. In DNA, the CDR3 is TGTGCCAGCAGCCCACCGCCGGGACAGGGGTTCGCCGGGGAGCTGTTTTTT. This codes for CASSPPPGQGFAGELFF.

The chain joins TRBV21-1 to TRBJ2-1; the table's D gene call, TRBD2, was not cross checked with the DNA. TRBV21-1 is a listed pseudogene. CDR3 length: 14 residues. The CDR3 region is CASSIQVGRNEQFF. CDR3 in DNA: TGTGCCAGCAGCATCCAGGTGGGGAGGAATGAGCAGTTCTTC.

The rearrangement joins TRBV4-2 to TRBJ1-2; 11 bases map to TRBD1. V shed 5 bases, J shed 3 bases, and the junction held 8 bases outside the gene matches. This CDR3 comprises 16 residues. Germline V gene data show CDR1 as LGHNA and CDR2 as YNFKEQ. CDR3 sequence: CASSFRTGGADYGYTF. CDR3 nucleotide sequence: TGTGCCAGCAGCTTCCGGACAGGGGGCGCAGACTATGGCTACACCTTC.

This chain joins TRBV6-6 and TRBJ2-7; the D is unclear. CDR1 is MNHNY and CDR2 is SVGAGI in the germline V gene (reference sequence). This CDR3 contains 16 residues. V lost 2 bases, J lost 6 bases, and 20 bases lay in between. This CDR3 reads CASSYAVGRAGGEQYF. In DNA, the CDR3 is TGTGCCAGCAGTTACGCGGTTGGGCGAGCTGGCGGCGAGCAGTACTTC.

In DNA form, the CDR3 reads TGTGCCAGCAGTTTCCCGGACCGCGGACGGGCTTTCTTT. Translated, it gives CASSFPDRGRAFF. V and J are TRBV6-5 and TRBJ1-1, with D unresolved. The CDR3 spans 13 residues. Between the trimmed V and J ends, which lost 4 bases and 11 bases, there was a span of 17 bases. The germline V gene has CDR1 MNHEY and CDR2 SVGAGI.

The chain couples TRBV9 to TRBJ2-3; 10 bases align to TRBD2. CDR1 is SGDLS and CDR2 is YYNGEE in the germline V gene. CDR3 length: 16 residues. Unmatched junction bases numbered 9, after V lost 4 bases and J lost 4 bases. The CDR3 nucleotides read TGTGCCAGCAGCCCCCCATCTAGCGGGGGAGCAGATACGCAGTATTTT. Amino acids: CASSPPSSGGADTQYF.

V is TRBV19 and J is TRBJ1-5, with D tentatively TRBD1 (5 bases). V was trimmed by 1 base and J by 6 bases, leaving 13 bases between them. This CDR3 contains 15 residues. Germline V gene sequence: CDR1 LNHDA, CDR2 SQIVND (reference sequence). The CDR3 reads CASSIAGVRGQPQHF. CDR3 sequence (DNA): TGTGCCAGTAGTATAGCTGGAGTGAGGGGTCAGCCCCAGCATTTT. The full variable domain, rest sourced from reference TRBV19 and TRBJ1-5, is DGGITQSPKYLFRKEGQNVTLSCEQNLNHDAMYWYRQDPGQGLRLIYYSQIVNDFQKGDIAEGYSVSREKKESFPLTVTSAQKNPTAFYLCASSIAGVRGQPQHFGDGTRLSIL.

The chain links TRBV27 to TRBJ1-2, with 7 nucleotides matching TRBD1. V lost 2 bases, J lost 2 bases, and 5 bases stayed unmatched. This CDR3 region has 15 residues. The germline V gene has CDR1 MNHEY and CDR2 SMNVEV (reference sequence). This CDR3 is CASSLETGYNYGYTF. The CDR3 DNA reads as TGTGCCAGCAGTTTAGAGACAGGGTACAACTATGGCTACACCTTC.

The rearrangement joins TRBV27 to TRBJ1-1; D not certain. Germline V lookup: CDR1 MNHEY, CDR2 SMNVEV (reference sequence). The CDR3 has 13 residues. V lost 3 bases to trimming and J lost 4 bases, with 9 bases between them. CDR3 sequence (DNA): TGTGCCAGCAGTTTTAGGGAGAGCACTGAAGCTTTCTTT. Its protein is CASSFRESTEAFF.

As to this clone: The germline gene is not matched at one end of the junction; a read error may be the cause. CDR3 protein: CASSSGLSSPSF. CDR3 bases: TGTGCCAGCAGCTCGGGACTCTCGTCCCCCTCCTTC. V gene TRBV7-2 combines with J gene TRBJ2-7, with D possibly being TRBD2 (6 bases). CDR3 size: 12 residues. CDR1 and CDR2 from the germline V gene are SGHTA and FQGNSA.

The V gene is TRBV28, the J gene TRBJ1-4; 9 bases are shared with TRBD1. Germline CDR1 MDHEN, CDR2 SYDVKM. The CDR3 contains 14 residues. The V gene end was trimmed by 8 bases and the J gene end by 7 bases; junction bases not matched to a gene: 8. In DNA, the CDR3 is TGTGCCAGCGGGGCAGACAGGGGGAGTGAAAAACTGTTTTTT. Translating gives CASGADRGSEKLFF.

This chain connects TRBV5-1 to TRBJ2-7, with TRBD1 identical over 9 bases. J lost 5 bases, V lost 4 bases, and 10 bases had no gene match. Germline CDR1 SGHRS, CDR2 YFSETQ. The CDR3 is 15 amino acids. CDR3 nucleotide sequence: TGCGCCAGCAGCCTGGTGGGACAGGGTAGGGACGAGCAGTACTTC. Encoded protein: CASSLVGQGRDEQYF.

V is TRBV9 and J is TRBJ1-3; TRBD1 agrees at 7 bases. The V gene's germline CDR1 is SGDLS and CDR2 YYNGEE. Trimming removed 4 bases from V and 0 bases from J; junction bases left unmatched: 7. This CDR3 region has 16 residues. Here the CDR3 reads CASSQGTASSGNTIYF. CDR3 bases: TGTGCCAGCAGCCAAGGGACAGCCAGCTCTGGAAACACCATATATTTT.

This clone was seen just once. V is TRBV4-2 and J is TRBJ2-5, with 11 bases matching TRBD2. This CDR3 contains 18 residues. V dropped 1 base and J dropped 1; count of bases not matched to a gene: 8. Germline V gene lookup returns CDR1 LGHNA and CDR2 YNFKEQ. The CDR3 reads CASSQVLGLAGPQETQYF. The CDR3 DNA reads as TGTGCCAGCAGCCAAGTATTAGGACTAGCGGGTCCCCAAGAGACCCAGTACTTC.

V is TRBV19 and J is TRBJ1-1, with TRBD1 matching over 7 bases. This CDR3 is built from 14 residues. Germline V gene sequence: CDR1 LNHDA, CDR2 SQIVND (reference sequence). The V gene end was trimmed by 5 bases and the J gene end by 4 bases; junction bases not matched to a gene: 7. The CDR3 reads CASSDRDVSTEAFF. CDR3 coding DNA: TGTGCCAGTAGTGACAGGGACGTTAGCACTGAAGCTTTCTTT.

V usage is TRBV5-6 and J usage is TRBJ2-4; D unresolved. Germline loops: CDR1 SGHDT, CDR2 YYEEEE. The germline V and J ends were trimmed by 2 bases and 0 bases, with 12 bases remaining between them. The CDR3 sequence is 16 residues long. The DNA for the CDR3 is TGTGCCAGCAGCTTAGGCGGCCCTCTAGCCAAAAACATTCAGTACTTC. This sequence encodes CASSLGGPLAKNIQYF.

This clone was recorded only once. V is TRBV5-1 and J is TRBJ2-5, with 7 bases fitting TRBD2. V trimming: 0 bases; J trimming: 1 base; junction bases outside the gene matches: 3. Germline CDR1 is SGHRS and CDR2 is YFSETQ. The CDR3 loop spans 15 amino acids. DNA of the CDR3: TGCGCCAGCAGCTTGGTCGGGACTACCCAAGAGACCCAGTACTTC. Encoded protein: CASSLVGTTQETQYF.

This clone has only a few counts. V is TRBV5-1 and J is TRBJ1-2, with 7 bases that match TRBD1. The CDR3 has 13 amino acids. Trimming took 4 bases from V and 8 from J; bases not matched to a gene: 8. Germline V CDR1 and CDR2: SGHRS, YFSETQ. The CDR3 DNA sequence: TGCGCCAGCAGCCCCGGGACAGTAGAAGGCTACACCTTC. It specifies CASSPGTVEGYTF.

The rearrangement uses TRBV21-1 and TRBJ1-6. TRBV21-1 is labeled a pseudogene. The CDR3 consists of 17 residues. CDR3 in amino acids: CASRGGTGRNYNSPLHF. The CDR3 bases are TGTGCCAGCCGGGGGGGAACGGGCAGAAATTATAATTCACCCCTCCACTTT.